The rows below give T cell receptor beta chains drawn from one sample of a study of blood T cell repertoires in COVID-19. Here immunoSEQ multiplex PCR was the method, and the copy in TCRdb shows in-frame clones only, minus some. Of 280,000 or so clones in the sample, about 85% are singletons; the top ten hold 13%. Material: peripheral blood. The receptor source for this set is a human donor in a cohort sampled during active COVID-19. CDR3s include the opening cysteine and the closing phenylalanine or tryptophan. Each record gives: V gene, J gene, CDR3 protein.

TRBV4-1	TRBJ2-1	CASSQSLAVSSYNEQFF
TRBV19	TRBJ1-2	CASSTTTEYGYTF
TRBV29-1	TRBJ1-1	CSVRQSWDTEAFF
TRBV9	TRBJ2-3	CASSAPVGRGTDTQYF
TRBV15	TRBJ2-5	CATSRGQLQETQYF
TRBV6-5	TRBJ2-7	CASSLAGGSYEQYF
TRBV4-1	TRBJ2-7	CASRRGGGGGRADEQYF
TRBV20-1	TRBJ1-1	CSRKQVEAFF
TRBV10-3	TRBJ2-3	CAMGTSGLDTQYF
TRBV2	TRBJ2-1	CASSLGQGLYNEQFF
TRBV2	TRBJ1-4	CASSPPGSTSEKLFF
TRBV19	TRBJ1-5	CASSHQGRIYNQPQHF
TRBV5-6	TRBJ2-3	CASSFPTGTDTQYF
TRBV3-1/TRBV3-2	TRBJ2-2	CASSTSGTNTGELFF
TRBV9	TRBJ2-1	CASSVDPSGPHGEQFF
TRBV7-2	TRBJ1-6	CASSPLDRGNSPLHF
TRBV30	TRBJ2-2	CAWARLNTGELFF
TRBV7-3	TRBJ2-3	CASSLTASSTDTQYF
TRBV29-1	TRBJ2-2	CSVEDRYFGELFF
TRBV6-5	TRBJ2-7	CATRGNVKSPYEQYF
TRBV5-4	TRBJ2-1	CASSNFQGHNEQFF
TRBV11-3	TRBJ2-1	CASSSAIRTGGNEQFF
TRBV3-1/TRBV3-2	TRBJ2-5	CASSHPTGQETQYF
TRBV6-5	TRBJ2-1	CASKTSGREQQFF